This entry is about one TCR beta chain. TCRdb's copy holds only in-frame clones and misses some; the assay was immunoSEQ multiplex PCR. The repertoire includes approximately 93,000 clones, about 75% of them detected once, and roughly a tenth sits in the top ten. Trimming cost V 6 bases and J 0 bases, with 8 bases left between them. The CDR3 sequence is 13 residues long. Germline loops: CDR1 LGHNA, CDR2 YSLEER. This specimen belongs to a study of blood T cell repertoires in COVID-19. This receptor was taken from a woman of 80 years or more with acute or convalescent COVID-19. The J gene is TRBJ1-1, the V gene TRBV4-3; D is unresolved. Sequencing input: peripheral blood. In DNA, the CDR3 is TGCGCCAGCAGTGCGCGGCTGAACACTGAAGCTTTCTTT. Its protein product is CASSARLNTEAFF.